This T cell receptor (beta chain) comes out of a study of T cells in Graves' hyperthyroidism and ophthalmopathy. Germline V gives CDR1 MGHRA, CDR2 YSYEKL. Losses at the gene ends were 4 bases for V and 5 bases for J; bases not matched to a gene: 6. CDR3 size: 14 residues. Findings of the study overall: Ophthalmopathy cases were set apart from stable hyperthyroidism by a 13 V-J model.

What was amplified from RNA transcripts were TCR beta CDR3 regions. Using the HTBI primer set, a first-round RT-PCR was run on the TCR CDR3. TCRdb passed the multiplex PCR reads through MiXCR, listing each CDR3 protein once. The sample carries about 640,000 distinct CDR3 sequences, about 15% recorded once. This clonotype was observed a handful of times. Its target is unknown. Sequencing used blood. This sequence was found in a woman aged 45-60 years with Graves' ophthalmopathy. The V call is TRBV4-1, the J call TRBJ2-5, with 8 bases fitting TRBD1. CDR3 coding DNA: TGCGCCAGCAGCCTCCAAGGACAGGGTGAGACCCAGTACTTC. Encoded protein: CASSLQGQGETQYF.